This entry is about one TCR beta chain. This CDR3 is 16 amino acids long. The V and J ends lost 5 bases and 2 bases respectively, with 16 bases between them. Germline V gene data show CDR1 as SGHVS and CDR2 as FQNEAQ. These data are taken from a study of blood T cell repertoires in COVID-19. Study background: There were acute and convalescent COVID-19 samples, and they came from the United States, Italy and Spain. Nucleic acid was either cDNA or gDNA, and it came from T cells, B-cell-depleted T cells, or PBMCs.

Original analysis: By means of reference gene primer amplification, nucleated cell counts were estimated. The data were produced by immunoSEQ multiplex PCR, yet TCRdb's version contains in-frame clones alone and is incomplete. D and trimming come from the DNA, and the V and J calls and clone size come from that table. The sample lists about 240,000 clones; around 85% were seen once. Sequencing was carried out using peripheral blood. V gene TRBV7-8 combines with J gene TRBJ2-4; D gene unclear. The origin of this receptor is an elderly woman with acute or convalescent COVID-19. Here the CDR3 DNA reads TGTGCCAGCAGCCAGATCGCGGCAATATCCAAAAACATTCAGTACTTC. Its translation: CASSQIAAISKNIQYF.